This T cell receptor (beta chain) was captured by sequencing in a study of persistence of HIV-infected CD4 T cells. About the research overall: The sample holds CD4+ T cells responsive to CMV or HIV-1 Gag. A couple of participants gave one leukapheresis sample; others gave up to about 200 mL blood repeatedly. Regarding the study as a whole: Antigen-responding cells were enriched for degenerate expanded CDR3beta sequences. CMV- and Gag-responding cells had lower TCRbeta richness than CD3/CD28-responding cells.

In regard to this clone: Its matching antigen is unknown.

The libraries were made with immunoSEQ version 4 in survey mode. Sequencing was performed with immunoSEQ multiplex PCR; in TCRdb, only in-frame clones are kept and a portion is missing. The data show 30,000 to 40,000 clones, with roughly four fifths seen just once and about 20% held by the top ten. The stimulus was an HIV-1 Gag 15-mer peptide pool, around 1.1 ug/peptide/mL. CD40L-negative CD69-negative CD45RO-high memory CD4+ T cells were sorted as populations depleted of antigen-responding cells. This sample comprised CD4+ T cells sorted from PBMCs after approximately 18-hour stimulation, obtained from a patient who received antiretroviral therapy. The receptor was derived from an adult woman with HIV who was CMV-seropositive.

In nucleotides, the CDR3 is TGTGCCAGCAGCCAAGATCGGGACGGCACCTTC. This translates into CASSQDRDGTF. The chain joins TRBV14 to TRBJ1-2; D is possibly TRBD1 (5 bases). CDR3 size: 11 residues. The V end was cut by 0 bases, the J end by 13 bases, with 9 bases between. CDR1 and CDR2 (germline): SGHDN, FVKESK.